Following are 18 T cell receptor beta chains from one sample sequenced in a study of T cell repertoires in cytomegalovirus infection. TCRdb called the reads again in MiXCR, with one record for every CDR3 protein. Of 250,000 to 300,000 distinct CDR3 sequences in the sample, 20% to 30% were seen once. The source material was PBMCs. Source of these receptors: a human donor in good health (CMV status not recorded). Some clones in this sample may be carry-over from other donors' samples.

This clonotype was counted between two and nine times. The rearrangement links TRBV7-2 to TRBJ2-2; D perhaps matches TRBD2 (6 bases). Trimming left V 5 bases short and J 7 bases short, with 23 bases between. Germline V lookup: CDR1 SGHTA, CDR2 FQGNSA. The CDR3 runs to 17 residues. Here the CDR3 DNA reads TGTGCCAGCAGCCTCTGGGAGGCCCAATCGAATGGCGGGGAGCTGTTTTTT. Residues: CASSLWEAQSNGGELFF.

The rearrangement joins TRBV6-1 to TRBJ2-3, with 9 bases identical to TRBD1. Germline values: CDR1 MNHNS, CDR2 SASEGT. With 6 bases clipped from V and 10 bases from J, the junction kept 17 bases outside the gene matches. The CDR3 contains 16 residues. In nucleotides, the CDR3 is TGTGCCAGCAGGCCTCAACAGGGGGCGAAAGGTTGGTCGCAGTATTTT. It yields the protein CASRPQQGAKGWSQYF.

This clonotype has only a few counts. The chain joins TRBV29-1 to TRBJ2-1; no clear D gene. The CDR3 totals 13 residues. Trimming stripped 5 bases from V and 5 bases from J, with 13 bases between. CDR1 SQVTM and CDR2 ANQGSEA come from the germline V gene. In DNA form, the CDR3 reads TGCAGCGTTCTTCGCCGGCAGAACAATGAGCAGTTCTTC. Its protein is CSVLRRQNNEQFF.

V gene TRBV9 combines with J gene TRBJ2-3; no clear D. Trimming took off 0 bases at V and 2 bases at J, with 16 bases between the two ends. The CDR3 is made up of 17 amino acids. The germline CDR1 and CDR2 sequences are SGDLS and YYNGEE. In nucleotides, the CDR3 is TGTGCCAGCAGCGTAGTTCCGTCGGGCCTTAACACAGATACGCAGTATTTT. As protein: CASSVVPSGLNTDTQYF.

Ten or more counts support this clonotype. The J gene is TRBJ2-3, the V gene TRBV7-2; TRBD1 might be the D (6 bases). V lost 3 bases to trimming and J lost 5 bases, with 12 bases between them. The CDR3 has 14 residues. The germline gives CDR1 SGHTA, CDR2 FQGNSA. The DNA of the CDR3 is TGTGCCAGCAGCTTTACAGGGTTCCGAGATACGCAGTATTTT. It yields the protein CASSFTGFRDTQYF.

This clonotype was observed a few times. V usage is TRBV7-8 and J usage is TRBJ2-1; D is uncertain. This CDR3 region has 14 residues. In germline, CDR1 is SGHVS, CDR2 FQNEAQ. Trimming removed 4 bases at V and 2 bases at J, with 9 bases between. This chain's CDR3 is CASSSQVPYNEQFF. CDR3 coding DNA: TGTGCCAGCAGCTCCCAGGTTCCCTACAATGAGCAGTTCTTC. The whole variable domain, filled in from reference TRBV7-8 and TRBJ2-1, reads GAGVSQSPRYKVAKRGQDVALRCDPISGHVSLFWYQQALGQGPEFLTYFQNEAQLDKSGLPSDRFFAERPEGSVSTLKIQRTQQEDSAVYLCASSSQVPYNEQFFGPGTRLTVL.

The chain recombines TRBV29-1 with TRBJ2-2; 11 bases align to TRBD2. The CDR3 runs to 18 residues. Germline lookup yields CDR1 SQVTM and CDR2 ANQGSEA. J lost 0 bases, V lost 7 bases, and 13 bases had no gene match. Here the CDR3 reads CSAGTPGLAVPNTGELFF. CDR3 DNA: TGCAGCGCCGGGACCCCGGGACTAGCGGTCCCGAACACCGGGGAGCTGTTTTTT.

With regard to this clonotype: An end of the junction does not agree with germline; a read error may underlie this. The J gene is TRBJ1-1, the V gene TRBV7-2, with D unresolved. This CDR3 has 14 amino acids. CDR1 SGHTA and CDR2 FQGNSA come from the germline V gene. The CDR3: CASSSARLNTEALF. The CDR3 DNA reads TGTGCCAGCAGCTCCGCGCGTCTGAACACTGAAGCTTTGTTT.

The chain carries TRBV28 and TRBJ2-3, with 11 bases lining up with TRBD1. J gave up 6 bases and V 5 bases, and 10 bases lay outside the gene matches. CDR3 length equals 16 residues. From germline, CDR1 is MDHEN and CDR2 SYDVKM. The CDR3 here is CASSPWTGGAGDTQYF. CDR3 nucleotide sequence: TGTGCCAGCAGTCCCTGGACAGGGGGCGCCGGGGATACGCAGTATTTT.

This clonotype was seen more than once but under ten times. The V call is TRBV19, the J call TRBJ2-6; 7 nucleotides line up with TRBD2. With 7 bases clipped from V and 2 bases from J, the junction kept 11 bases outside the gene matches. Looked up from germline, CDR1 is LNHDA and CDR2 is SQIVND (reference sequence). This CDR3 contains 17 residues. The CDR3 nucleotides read TGTGCCAGTATGACGGGGGAGGGGACCGCTGGGGCCAACGTCCTGACTTTC. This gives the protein CASMTGEGTAGANVLTF.

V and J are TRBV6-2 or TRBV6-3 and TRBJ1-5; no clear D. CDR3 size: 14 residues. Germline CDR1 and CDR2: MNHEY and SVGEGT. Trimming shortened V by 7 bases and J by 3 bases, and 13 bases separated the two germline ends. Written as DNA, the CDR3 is TGTGCCAGCAAAGGCCAAAGCTCCAATCAGCCCCAGCATTTT. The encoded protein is CASKGQSSNQPQHF.

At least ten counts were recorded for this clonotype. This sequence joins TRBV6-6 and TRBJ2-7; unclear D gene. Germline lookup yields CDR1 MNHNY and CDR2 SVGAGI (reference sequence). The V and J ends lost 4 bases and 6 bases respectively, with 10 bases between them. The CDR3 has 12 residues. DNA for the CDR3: TGTGCCAGCAGTTTTAAGAGAGGCGAGCAGTACTTC. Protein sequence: CASSFKRGEQYF.

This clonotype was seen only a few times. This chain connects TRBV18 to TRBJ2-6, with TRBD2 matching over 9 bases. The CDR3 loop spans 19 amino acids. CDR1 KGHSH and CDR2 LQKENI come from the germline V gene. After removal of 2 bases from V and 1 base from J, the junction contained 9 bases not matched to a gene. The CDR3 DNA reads TGTGCCAGCTCACCATTCGTAATAGCGGGAGAGTCTGGGGCCAACGTCCTGACTTTC. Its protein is CASSPFVIAGESGANVLTF.

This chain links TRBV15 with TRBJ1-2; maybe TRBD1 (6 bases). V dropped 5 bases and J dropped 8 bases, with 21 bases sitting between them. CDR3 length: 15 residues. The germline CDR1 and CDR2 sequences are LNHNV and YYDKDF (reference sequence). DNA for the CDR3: TGTGCCACCAGCCACAACCCGGACAGTAGGGCCGGCTACACCTTC. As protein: CATSHNPDSRAGYTF.

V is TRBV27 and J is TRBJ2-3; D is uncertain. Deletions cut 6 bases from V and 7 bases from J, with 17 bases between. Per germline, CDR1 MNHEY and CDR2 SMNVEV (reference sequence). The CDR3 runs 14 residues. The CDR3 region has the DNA TGTGCCAGCAGCCCTGATAGGATGTCCAATACGCAGTATTTT. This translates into CASSPDRMSNTQYF.

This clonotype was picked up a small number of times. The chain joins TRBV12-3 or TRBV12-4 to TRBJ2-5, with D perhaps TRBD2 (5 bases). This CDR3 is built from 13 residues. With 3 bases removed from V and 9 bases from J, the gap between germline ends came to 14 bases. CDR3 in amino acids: CASSFSRLGAQYF. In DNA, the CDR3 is TGTGCCAGCAGTTTTTCCAGGCTCGGGGCCCAGTACTTC.

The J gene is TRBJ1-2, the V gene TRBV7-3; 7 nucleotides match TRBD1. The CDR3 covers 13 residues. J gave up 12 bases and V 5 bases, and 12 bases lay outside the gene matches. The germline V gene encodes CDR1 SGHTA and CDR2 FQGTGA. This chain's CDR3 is CASSRGRDSNHTF. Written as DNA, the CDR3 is TGTGCCAGCAGCAGGGGGCGAGACTCTAACCACACCTTC.

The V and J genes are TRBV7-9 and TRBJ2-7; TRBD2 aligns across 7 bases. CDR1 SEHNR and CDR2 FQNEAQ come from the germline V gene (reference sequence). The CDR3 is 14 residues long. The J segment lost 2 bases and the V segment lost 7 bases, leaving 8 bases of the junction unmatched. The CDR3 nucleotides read TGTGCCAGCACCCCTCCTGGGAGGGCCTACGAGCAGTACTTC. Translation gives CASTPPGRAYEQYF.